The 6 T cell receptor beta chains reported below all come from one sample, sequenced in a study of T-cell reconstitution after alpha-beta-depleted transplantation in children. The authors prepared the TCRbeta library with unique molecular identifiers. Using its own MiXCR run on the PCR reads, TCRdb lists one record per CDR3 protein. The sample shows about 540,000 distinct CDR3 sequences, 15% to 20% of them seen only once. The sequences come from PBMCs from the stem cell graft donor, collected from the stem cell graft. These receptors were taken from a human donor who donated a stem cell graft to a child with acute lymphoblastic leukemia.

This clonotype has ten or more counts. The junction does not match germline at one end; this may be a read error. The genes are TRBV7-9 and TRBJ1-1; D ambiguous. CDR3 size: 11 residues. Germline V gene sequence: CDR1 SEHNR, CDR2 FQNEAQ (reference sequence). CDR3 bases: TGCGCCAGCAGCTTGGCGACTGAAGCTTTCTTT. Amino acids: CASSLATEAFF.

The chain couples TRBV5-5 to TRBJ2-1; tentative D call: TRBD2 (6 bases). This CDR3 has 13 residues. The germline V gene encodes CDR1 SGHKS and CDR2 YYEKEE (reference sequence). V lost 0 bases, J lost 10 bases, and 11 bases lay in between. The CDR3 loop is CASSLAPGGEQFF. The CDR3 bases are TGTGCCAGCAGCTTGGCCCCCGGGGGAGAGCAGTTCTTC.

The V and J genes are TRBV7-6 and TRBJ1-1; 8 bases map to TRBD1. CDR1 and CDR2 from the germline V gene are SGHVS and FNYEAQ. CDR3 length equals 19 residues. V lost 0 bases to trimming and J lost 4 bases; unmatched junction nucleotides: 16. For the CDR3, the DNA is TGTGCCAGCAGCTTAGCGTGGGGGATTTACAGGGGGGAGGGCACTGAAGCTTTCTTT. As protein: CASSLAWGIYRGEGTEAFF.

The gene calls are TRBV24-1 and TRBJ2-7, with 8 nucleotides matching TRBD2. The CDR3 covers 17 residues. Germline CDR1 reads KGHDR; CDR2 reads SFDVKD. V was clipped by 5 bases and J by 1 base; unmatched bases: 12. In DNA, the CDR3 is TGTGCCACCAGTGGTGGTAGCGGGAAAGTCATTTCCTACGAGCAGTACTTC. It codes for CATSGGSGKVISYEQYF.

The V and J genes are TRBV11-2 and TRBJ2-2; no reliable D call. The ends were cut back, 3 bases at V and 1 base at J, with 15 bases in the middle. The CDR3 covers 17 residues. Germline V CDR1 and CDR2: SGHAT, FQNNGV. DNA for the CDR3: TGTGCCAGCAGCTTGCCGAACGAGCGAGTGAACACCGGGGAGCTGTTTTTT. The encoded protein is CASSLPNERVNTGELFF.

This clonotype was observed at least ten times. J is TRBJ1-1 and V is TRBV12-3 or TRBV12-4; D gene uncertain. CDR3 size: 16 residues. V lost 6 bases and J 4 bases, leaving 21 bases between the germline ends. CDR3 region: CASSPNHGGKSTEAFF. CDR3 nucleotides: TGTGCCAGCAGCCCAAACCATGGAGGGAAGAGCACTGAAGCTTTCTTT.